This T cell receptor beta chain was recovered during a study of T cell changes during pregnancy in multiple sclerosis. The CDR3 is 15 amino acids long, termini counted. Per germline, CDR1 MNHEY and CDR2 SMNVEV (reference sequence). This clone is judged medium-sized. The DNA is left out, because the CDR3 cannot be placed on it with certainty; the CDR3 is given as TCRdb lists it. Data came from immunoSEQ multiplex PCR; TCRdb stores just in-frame clones and leaves some out. The sample shows roughly 40,000 clones, roughly nine tenths of them seen only once. The chain carries TRBV27 and TRBJ1-1; the table's D call, TRBD1, was not checked against the DNA. The sample was CD8+ T cells from peripheral blood mononuclear cells, taken before pregnancy. This TCR came from a female donor with multiple sclerosis, enrolled in a pregnancy study. CDR3 amino acids: CASSSSTGGITEAFF.